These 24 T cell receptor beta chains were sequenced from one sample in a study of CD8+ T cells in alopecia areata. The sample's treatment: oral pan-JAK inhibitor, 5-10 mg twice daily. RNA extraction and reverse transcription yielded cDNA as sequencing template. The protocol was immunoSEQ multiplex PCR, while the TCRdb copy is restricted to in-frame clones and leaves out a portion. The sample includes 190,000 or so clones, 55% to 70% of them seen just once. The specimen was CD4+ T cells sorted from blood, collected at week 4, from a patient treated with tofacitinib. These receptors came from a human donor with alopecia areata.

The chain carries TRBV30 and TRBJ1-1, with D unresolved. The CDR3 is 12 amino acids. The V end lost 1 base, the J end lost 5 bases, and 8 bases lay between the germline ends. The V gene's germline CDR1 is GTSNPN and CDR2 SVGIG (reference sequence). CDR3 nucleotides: TGTGCCTGGAGTGGGTGGGGAACTGAAGCTTTCTTT. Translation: CAWSGWGTEAFF.

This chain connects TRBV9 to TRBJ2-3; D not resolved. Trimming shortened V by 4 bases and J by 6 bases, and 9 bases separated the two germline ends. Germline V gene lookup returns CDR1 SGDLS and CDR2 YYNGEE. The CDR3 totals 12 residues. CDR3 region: CASSPRADTQYF. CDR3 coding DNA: TGTGCCAGCAGCCCCCGAGCGGATACGCAGTATTTT.

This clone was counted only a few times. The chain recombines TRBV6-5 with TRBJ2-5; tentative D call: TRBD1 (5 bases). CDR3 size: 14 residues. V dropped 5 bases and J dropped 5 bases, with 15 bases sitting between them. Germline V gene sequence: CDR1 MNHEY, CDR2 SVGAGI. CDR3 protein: CASSQRQGMETQYF. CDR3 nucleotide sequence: TGTGCCAGCAGTCAAAGGCAGGGAATGGAGACCCAGTACTTC.

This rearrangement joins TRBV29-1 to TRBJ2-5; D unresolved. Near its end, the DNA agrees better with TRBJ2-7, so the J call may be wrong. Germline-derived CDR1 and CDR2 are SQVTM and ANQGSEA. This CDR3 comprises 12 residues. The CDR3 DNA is TGCAGCGTTGACGAGAGCTCCTACGAGCAGTACTTC. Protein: CSVDESSYEQYF.

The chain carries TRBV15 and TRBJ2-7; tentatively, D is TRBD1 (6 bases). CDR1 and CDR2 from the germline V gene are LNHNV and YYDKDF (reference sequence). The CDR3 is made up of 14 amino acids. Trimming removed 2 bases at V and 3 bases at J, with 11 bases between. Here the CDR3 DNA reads TGTGCCACCAGCAGATCCGGGACACGCTACGAGCAGTACTTC. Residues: CATSRSGTRYEQYF.

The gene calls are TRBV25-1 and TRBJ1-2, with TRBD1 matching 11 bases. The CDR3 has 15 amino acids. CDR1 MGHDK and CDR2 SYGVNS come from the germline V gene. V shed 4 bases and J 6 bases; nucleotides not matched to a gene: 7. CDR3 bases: TGTGCCAGCAGTGTTGGACAGGGGGCGCTTAATGGCTACACCTTC. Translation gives CASSVGQGALNGYTF.

CDR3 region: CAWSRTEDTEAFF. The CDR3 coding sequence is TGTGCCTGGAGCCGGACGGAGGACACTGAAGCTTTCTTT. The chain is built from TRBV30 and TRBJ1-1; D unclear. With 3 bases removed from V and 3 bases from J, the gap between germline ends came to 11 bases. Germline V gives CDR1 GTSNPN, CDR2 SVGIG (reference sequence). The CDR3 contains 13 residues. The entire variable domain, with the rest obtained from reference TRBV30 and TRBJ1-1, is as follows: SQTIHQWPATLVQPVGSPLSLECTVEGTSNPNLYWYRQAAGRGLQLLFYSVGIGQISSEVPQNLSASRPQDRQFILSSKKLLLSDSGFYLCAWSRTEDTEAFFGQGTRLTVV.

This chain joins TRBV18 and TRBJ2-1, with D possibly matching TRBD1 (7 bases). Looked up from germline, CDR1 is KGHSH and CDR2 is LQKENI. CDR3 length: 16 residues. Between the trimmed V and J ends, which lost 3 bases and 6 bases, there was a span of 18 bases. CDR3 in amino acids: CASSPPGGRLGNEQFF. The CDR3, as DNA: TGTGCCAGCTCACCGCCAGGGGGGCGGCTGGGCAATGAGCAGTTCTTC.

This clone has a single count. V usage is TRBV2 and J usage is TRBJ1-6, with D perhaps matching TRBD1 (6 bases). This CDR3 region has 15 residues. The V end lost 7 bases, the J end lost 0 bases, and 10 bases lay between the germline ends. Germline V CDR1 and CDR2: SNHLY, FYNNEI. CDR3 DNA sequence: TGTGCCAGCACAGGGGAGGGCTCCTATAATTCACCCCTCCACTTT. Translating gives CASTGEGSYNSPLHF.

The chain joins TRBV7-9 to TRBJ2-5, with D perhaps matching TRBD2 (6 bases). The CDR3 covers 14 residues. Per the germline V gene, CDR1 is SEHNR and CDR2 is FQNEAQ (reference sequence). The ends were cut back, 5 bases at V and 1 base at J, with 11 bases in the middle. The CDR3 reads CASSRRRGQETQYF. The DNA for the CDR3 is TGTGCCAGCAGCCGGCGGAGGGGCCAAGAGACCCAGTACTTC.

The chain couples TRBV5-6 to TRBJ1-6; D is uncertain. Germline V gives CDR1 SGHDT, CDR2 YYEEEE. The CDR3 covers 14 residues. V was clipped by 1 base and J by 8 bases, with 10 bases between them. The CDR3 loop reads CASSLPGRDSPLHF. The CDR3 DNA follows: TGTGCCAGCAGCTTGCCTGGGAGGGATTCACCCCTCCACTTT.

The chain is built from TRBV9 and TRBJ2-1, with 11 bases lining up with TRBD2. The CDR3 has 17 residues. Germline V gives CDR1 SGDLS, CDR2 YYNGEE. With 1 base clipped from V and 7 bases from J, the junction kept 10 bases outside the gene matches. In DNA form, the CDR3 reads TGTGCCAGCAGCGTAACTAGCGGGGGCCTCCCCTCGAATGAGCAGTTCTTC. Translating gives CASSVTSGGLPSNEQFF.

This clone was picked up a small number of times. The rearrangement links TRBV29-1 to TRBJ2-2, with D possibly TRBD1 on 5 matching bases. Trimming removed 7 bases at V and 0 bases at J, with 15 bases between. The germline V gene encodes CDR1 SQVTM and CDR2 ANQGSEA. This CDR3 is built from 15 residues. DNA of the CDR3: TGCAGCGCCCGTCGGACATTAACGAACACCGGGGAGCTGTTTTTT. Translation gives CSARRTLTNTGELFF.

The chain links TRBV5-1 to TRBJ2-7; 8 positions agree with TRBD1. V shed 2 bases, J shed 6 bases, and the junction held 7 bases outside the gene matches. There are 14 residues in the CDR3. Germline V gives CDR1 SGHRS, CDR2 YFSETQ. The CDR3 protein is CASSFGQGFGEQYF. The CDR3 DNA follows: TGCGCCAGCAGCTTCGGACAGGGCTTCGGCGAGCAGTACTTC.

The CDR3 is CASSLSGDQPQHF. CDR3 nucleotide sequence: TGTGCCAGCAGCTTATCCGGGGATCAGCCCCAGCATTTT. The chain carries TRBV7-9 and TRBJ1-5; D is unclear. V dropped 2 bases and J dropped 5 bases, with 7 bases sitting between them. This CDR3 is 13 amino acids long. Germline V gene sequence: CDR1 SEHNR, CDR2 FQNEAQ (reference sequence). The variable domain in full, with the rest retrieved from reference TRBV7-9 and TRBJ1-5, is DTGVSQNPRHKITKRGQNVTFRCDPISEHNRLYWYRQTLGQGPEFLTYFQNEAQLEKSRLLSDRFSAERPKGSFSTLEIQRTEQGDSAMYLCASSLSGDQPQHFGDGTRLSIL.

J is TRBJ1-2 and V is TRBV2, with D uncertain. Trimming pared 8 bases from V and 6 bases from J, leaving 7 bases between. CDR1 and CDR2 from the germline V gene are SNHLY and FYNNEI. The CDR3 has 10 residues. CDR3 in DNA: TGTGCCAGCGTAGCAAATGGCTACACCTTC. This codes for CASVANGYTF.

Here the CDR3 reads CASSESLGGETQYF. CDR3 bases: TGTGCCAGCAGTGAATCGCTAGGGGGAGAGACCCAGTACTTC. V and J are TRBV25-1 and TRBJ2-5; the D gene is possibly TRBD1 (6 bases). V lost 1 base, J lost 4 bases, and 10 bases lay in between. The CDR3 has 14 residues. Germline V gene lookup returns CDR1 MGHDK and CDR2 SYGVNS.

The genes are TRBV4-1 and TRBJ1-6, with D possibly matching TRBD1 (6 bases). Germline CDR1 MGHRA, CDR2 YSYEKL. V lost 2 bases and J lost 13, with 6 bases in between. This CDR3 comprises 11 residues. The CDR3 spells CASSQRGPLHF. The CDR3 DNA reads TGCGCCAGCAGCCAAAGGGGGCCCCTCCACTTT.

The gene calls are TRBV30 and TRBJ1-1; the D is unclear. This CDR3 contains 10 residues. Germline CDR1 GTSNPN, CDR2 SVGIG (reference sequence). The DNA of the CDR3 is TGTGCTCAACGAGGCACTGAAGCTTTCTTT. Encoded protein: CAQRGTEAFF. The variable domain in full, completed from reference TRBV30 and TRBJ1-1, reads SQTIHQWPATLVQPVGSPLSLECTVEGTSNPNLYWYRQAAGRGLQLLFYSVGIGQISSEVPQNLSASRPQDRQFILSSKKLLLSDSGFYLCAQRGTEAFFGQGTRLTVV.

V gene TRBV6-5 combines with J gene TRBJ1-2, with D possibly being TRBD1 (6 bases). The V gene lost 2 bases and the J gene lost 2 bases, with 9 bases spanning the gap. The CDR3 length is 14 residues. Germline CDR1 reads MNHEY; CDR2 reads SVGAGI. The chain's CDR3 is CASSYTGQNYGYTF. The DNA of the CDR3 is TGTGCCAGCAGTTACACTGGACAGAACTATGGCTACACCTTC.

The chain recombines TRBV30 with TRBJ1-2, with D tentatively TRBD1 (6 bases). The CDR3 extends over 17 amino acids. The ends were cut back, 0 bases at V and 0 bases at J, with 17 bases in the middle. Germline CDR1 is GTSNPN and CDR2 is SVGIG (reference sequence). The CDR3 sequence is CAWSVLFDRNPNYGYTF. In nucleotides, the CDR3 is TGTGCCTGGAGTGTCCTCTTCGACAGGAACCCTAACTATGGCTACACCTTC.

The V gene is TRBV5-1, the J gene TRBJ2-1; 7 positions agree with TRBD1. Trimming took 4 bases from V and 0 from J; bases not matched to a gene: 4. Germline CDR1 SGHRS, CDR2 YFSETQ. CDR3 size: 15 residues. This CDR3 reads CASSQGDSSYNEQFF. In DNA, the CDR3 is TGCGCCAGCAGCCAGGGGGATAGCTCCTACAATGAGCAGTTCTTC.

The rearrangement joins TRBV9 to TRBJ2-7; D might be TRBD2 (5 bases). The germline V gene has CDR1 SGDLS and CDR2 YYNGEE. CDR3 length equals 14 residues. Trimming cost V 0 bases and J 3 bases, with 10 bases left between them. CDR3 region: CASSVEVGVYEQYF. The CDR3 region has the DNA TGTGCCAGCAGCGTAGAGGTCGGGGTCTACGAGCAGTACTTC.

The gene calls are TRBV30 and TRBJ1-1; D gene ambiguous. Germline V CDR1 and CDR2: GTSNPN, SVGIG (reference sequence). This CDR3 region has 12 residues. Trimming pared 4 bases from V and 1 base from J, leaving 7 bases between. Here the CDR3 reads CAWKGPNTEAFF. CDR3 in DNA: TGTGCCTGGAAGGGCCCGAACACTGAAGCTTTCTTT.